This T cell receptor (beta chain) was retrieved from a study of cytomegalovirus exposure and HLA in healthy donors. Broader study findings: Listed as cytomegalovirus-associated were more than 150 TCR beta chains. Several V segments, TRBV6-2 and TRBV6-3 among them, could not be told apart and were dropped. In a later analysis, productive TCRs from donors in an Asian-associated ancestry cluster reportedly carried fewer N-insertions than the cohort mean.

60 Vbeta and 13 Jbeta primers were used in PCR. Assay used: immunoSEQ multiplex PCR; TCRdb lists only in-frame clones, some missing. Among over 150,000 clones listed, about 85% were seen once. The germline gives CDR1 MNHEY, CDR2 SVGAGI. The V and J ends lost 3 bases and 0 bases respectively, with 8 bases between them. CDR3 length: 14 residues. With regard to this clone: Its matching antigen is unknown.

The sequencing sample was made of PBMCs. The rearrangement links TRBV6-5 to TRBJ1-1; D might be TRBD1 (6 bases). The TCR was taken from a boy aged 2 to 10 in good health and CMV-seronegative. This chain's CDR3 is CASSYQGMNTEAFF. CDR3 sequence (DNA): TGTGCCAGCAGTTATCAGGGGATGAACACTGAAGCTTTCTTT.